This T cell receptor (beta chain) stems from a study of T cell responses to AZD1222 COVID-19 vaccine. Study background: Pooling of second doses given at about 4 or about 12 weeks was done. Overall study findings and caveats: Baseline serostatus was positive in only six AZD1222 recipients. The study sampled repertoires only after the peak T cell response.

About this clone: Its antigen is currently unknown.

The CDR3 runs 14 residues. CDR1 and CDR2 (germline): MNHEY, SVGEGT. The V end lost 6 bases, the J end lost 0 bases, and 10 bases lay between the germline ends. TCRdb keeps only in-frame clones here, not all; method: immunoSEQ multiplex PCR. The table has 85,000 to 120,000 clones, about 85% seen once; the top ten hold less than 6%. The receptor's source is an adult in good health. This chain connects TRBV6-2 or TRBV6-3 to TRBJ2-3; D possibly corresponds to TRBD2 (5 bases). Material: peripheral blood, obtained on day 0 of AZD1222 vaccination. The CDR3 spells CASSSRVSTDTQYF. CDR3 sequence (DNA): TGTGCCAGCAGCTCGCGGGTTAGCACAGATACGCAGTATTTT.